This TCR beta chain originates from a study of T-cell memory formation after mild COVID-19. Whole-study context: TCR clusters were mostly confined to one donor each. Study-wide results and limits: Day 15 to 85 contracting clones showed balanced CD4/CD8; later expanders leaned CD4+. Researchers report contracting CD4+ clones mostly in CM and EM, with CD8+ clones in EMRA.

MiXCR was run by TCRdb on the 5' RACE reads, yielding one entry per CDR3 protein. The data contain roughly 130,000 distinct CDR3 sequences, 5% to 6.5% of them singletons. This CDR3 has 14 residues. Trimming took 5 bases from V and 7 from J, leaving 20 bases between them. Germline values: CDR1 DFQATT, CDR2 SNEGSKA (reference sequence). Concerning this clonotype: The target antigen is unknown.

The V call is TRBV20-1, the J call TRBJ1-2; tentatively, D is TRBD1 (5 bases). The sample consisted of PBMCs or a T cell subset sorted from them (not recorded which). The sequence derives from an adult woman who had mild COVID-19 (a few samples of this study predate the infection). Cell type and time point are not known. The CDR3 bases are TGCAGTGCTTCGCTCCGCGGGGGAGACGGTGGCTACACCTTC. Translating gives CSASLRGGDGGYTF.